This TCR beta chain was captured in a study of shared clonotypes between healthy human individuals. Study overall: There were three CD4 naive, three CD4 memory, two CD8 naive and one CD8 memory plates per donor.

Sequenced by immunoSEQ multiplex PCR; TCRdb stores in-frame clones only, minus some. In the table there are 550,000 to 800,000 clones, roughly 88% of which are singletons. General study findings and limits: It was observed that roughly 5.1% of naive CD4 clonotypes were shared across a handful of donors.

A note on this clone: Its cognate antigen is unknown.

The germline V gene encodes CDR1 SGHTA and CDR2 FQGNSA. This CDR3 has 18 amino acids. Trimming at V came to 2 bases and at J to 5 bases, leaving 10 bases not matched to a gene. The chain employs TRBV7-2 and TRBJ2-5; 14 bases fit TRBD2. This TCR derives from a man younger than 35 in good health. Some clones in this sample may be carry-over from other donors' samples. The sample consisted of memory CD8+ T cells from PBMCs. Indicated subset: CD45RO+ cells pooled with CCR7-negative TemRA cells. The chain's CDR3 is CASSLTGLAGVVFETQYF. The CDR3 DNA reads as TGTGCCAGCAGCTTAACGGGACTAGCGGGAGTGGTGTTTGAGACCCAGTACTTC.